This record concerns one T cell receptor beta chain sequence. Its antigen remains unknown. This CDR3 comprises 16 residues. The germline CDR1 and CDR2 sequences are MNHEY and SMNVEV (reference sequence). V was shortened by 2 bases and J by 2 bases, with 13 bases between the two germline ends. The data derive from a study of cytomegalovirus exposure and HLA in healthy donors. The study, taken as a whole, reports: There were several of the most significant clusters that appeared linked to common viral pathogens in a later analysis. In a later analysis, productive TCRs from donors in an Asian-associated ancestry cluster reportedly carried fewer N-insertions than the cohort mean. HLA allele associations emerged for roughly 16,000 TCR beta sequences in a later analysis, at 0.05 false discovery rate.

PCR involved 60 Vbeta and 13 Jbeta primers. Profiled with immunoSEQ multiplex PCR; TCRdb holds only in-frame clones, not every one. Of about 68,000 clones in the sample, 80% to 90% were seen once. The TCR comes from a human donor in good health. This chain links TRBV27 with TRBJ1-5; D remains unclear. The specimen was PBMCs. This CDR3 is CASSLGPGYGNQPQHF. CDR3 in DNA: TGTGCCAGCAGTTTAGGGCCGGGGTATGGCAATCAGCCCCAGCATTTT.